These T cell receptor beta chains were read from a single sample in a study of CD8 T cells in ankylosing spondylitis. TCRdb reanalysed the 5' RACE reads using MiXCR and keeps one entry per CDR3 protein. This sample carries fewer than 250,000 distinct CDR3 sequences, about 11% of them seen once, and the ten largest clones take 2.6%. The sequencing input was blood, either unsorted or a sorted T cell fraction (not recorded which). All receptors come from a male donor with ankylosing spondylitis or in good health (not recorded which). CDR3s include the opening cysteine and the closing phenylalanine or tryptophan. A D gene is named only where the DNA matches it firmly. Some rows have no size entry. The others give once, few or many, or a class for an expanded clone.

d_call,j_call,v_call,clone_size,cdr3_nt,cdr3_aa
NA,TRBJ2-7,TRBV2,many,TGTGCCAGCGGGGCGGACTCCTACGAGCAGTACTTC,CASGADSYEQYF
TRBD2,TRBJ2-1,TRBV20-1,many,TGCAGTGCTAGAGCCCTGGGCGGGGGAGGGCCCTACAATGAGCAGTTCTTC,CSARALGGGGPYNEQFF
TRBD1,TRBJ1-1,TRBV3-1,many,TGTGCCAGCAGCCAAGCCGGGACAGAGAACACTGAAGCTTTCTTT,CASSQAGTENTEAFF
NA,TRBJ2-3,TRBV20-1,NA,TGCAGTGCTAGACTAGCAGCAGATACGCAGTATTTT,CSARLAADTQYF
NA,TRBJ1-1,TRBV10-2,few,TGCGCCAGCAGTGAGGACAGGAGAGCTGAAGCTTTCTTT,CASSEDRRAEAFF
NA,TRBJ2-1,TRBV4-2,NA,TGTGCCAGCAGCCAAGACACGGGGAGCTACAATGAGCAGTTCTTC,CASSQDTGSYNEQFF
TRBD2,TRBJ2-1,TRBV20-1,NA,TGCAGTGCTAGAGATTATCGGGCGGGAGTTTTCTACAATGAGCAGTTCTTC,CSARDYRAGVFYNEQFF
TRBD1,TRBJ1-1,TRBV7-9,many,TGTGCCAGCAGCCAACAGGGGACAGGCAGGGAAGCTTTCTTT,CASSQQGTGREAFF
NA,TRBJ2-3,TRBV5-1,many,TGCGCCAGCAGGCGGGCAGCTACTATCACAGATACGCAGTATTTT,CASRRAATITDTQYF
NA,TRBJ2-5,TRBV15,NA,TGTGCCACCAGCGCTCGGACTATTCAAGAGACCCAGTACTTC,CATSARTIQETQYF
TRBD2,TRBJ2-1,TRBV27,many,TGTGCCAGCAGTTTATCGAGGCTAGCGGGAGGTGTGCAGTTCTTC,CASSLSRLAGGVQFF
TRBD2,TRBJ2-3,TRBV5-1,many,TGCGCCAGCTCGGAGGCTAGCGGGGGGACTTCAGATACGCAGTATTTT,CASSEASGGTSDTQYF
NA,TRBJ1-4,TRBV7-9,NA,TGTGCCAGCAGATCCGGACCCGATGGGTGGTCTAATGAAAAACTGTTTTTT,CASRSGPDGWSNEKLFF
NA,TRBJ2-1,TRBV11-2,few,TGTGCCAGCAGCCGTGTGAAGGGCACCGCCTTCAATGAGCAGTTCTTC,CASSRVKGTAFNEQFF
NA,TRBJ2-3,TRBV5-1,many,TGCGCCAGCAGCGTAGGGTATGAAGATACGCAGTATTTT,CASSVGYEDTQYF
NA,TRBJ1-2,TRBV6-6,many,TGTGCCAGCAGTTACGAGAAGAGCTATGGCTACACCTTC,CASSYEKSYGYTF
NA,TRBJ2-3,TRBV29-1,many,TGCAGCGAGACGAGCCGGACAGATACGCAGTATTTT,CSETSRTDTQYF
TRBD2,TRBJ2-1,TRBV7-9,NA,TGTGCCAGCAGCCCGAGTCTGGCGGGGGGGCCTAATGAGCAGTTCTTC,CASSPSLAGGPNEQFF
TRBD1,TRBJ2-7,TRBV3-1,few,TGTGCCAGCAGCCAAATAGGACAGGGTACCCACGAGCAGTACTTC,CASSQIGQGTHEQYF
NA,TRBJ2-1,TRBV9,many,TGTGCCAGCAGCGGAGCCACACCGAGGGCGCAGTTCTTC,CASSGATPRAQFF
TRBD1,TRBJ1-1,TRBV29-1,many,TGCAGCGCCTTTGGGCAGGGGGCCGGAGACACTGAAGCTTTCTTT,CSAFGQGAGDTEAFF
TRBD2,TRBJ2-5,TRBV5-1,NA,TGCGCCAGCAGCCCGGCCACTAGCGGGATAGAGACCCAGTACTTC,CASSPATSGIETQYF
TRBD2,TRBJ2-3,TRBV24-1,NA,TGTGCCACCAGCGGACTAGCGGAACCAGATACGCAGTATTTT,CATSGLAEPDTQYF
NA,TRBJ1-1,TRBV29-1,NA,TGCAGCGTTGAATCAGGAGGGGTGAGCGCTTTCTTT,CSVESGGVSAFF
NA,TRBJ2-1,TRBV7-9,few,TGTGCCAGCCTCCGTTGGGGTGGCGATGAGCAGTTCTTC,CASLRWGGDEQFF
NA,TRBJ1-2,TRBV10-3,many,TGTGCCATCAGTGAGACGGACTATGGCTACACCTTC,CAISETDYGYTF
TRBD1,TRBJ2-6,TRBV27,many,TGTGCCAGCACGGGACAGGGGGCGAGGGGGGCCAACGTCCTGACTTTC,CASTGQGARGANVLTF
TRBD2,TRBJ2-7,TRBV5-1,many,TGCGCCAGCAGCTGGGGAACTAGCGGGAGAGGTGAAGAGCAGTACTTC,CASSWGTSGRGEEQYF
NA,TRBJ2-2,TRBV6-2/TRBV6-3,many,TGTGCCACTCTATGGGAGACCGGGGAGCTGTTTTTT,CATLWETGELFF
TRBD2,TRBJ2-2,TRBV5-1,NA,TGCGCCAGCAGCTTGACGGTGAGCGGGAGCTCCCGGGACACCGGGGAGCTGTTTTTT,CASSLTVSGSSRDTGELFF
TRBD2,TRBJ2-7,TRBV9,few,TGTGCCAGCAGCGTAGGGAGTAGCGGGGACTACGAGCAGTACTTC,CASSVGSSGDYEQYF
NA,TRBJ1-2,TRBV30,NA,TGTGCCTGGAGTGTAGTAGGGTTGAGAGGCTACACCTTC,CAWSVVGLRGYTF
TRBD1,TRBJ2-7,TRBV4-2,many,TGTGCCAGCTCCATTCGGACAGGTCCCTACGAGCAGTACTTC,CASSIRTGPYEQYF
NA,TRBJ2-7,TRBV5-1,many,TGCGCCAGCAGCTTGAGTCAGGGTTTAATCAACGAGCAGTACTTC,CASSLSQGLINEQYF
NA,TRBJ2-7,TRBV25-1,many,TGTGCCAGCGCCCAACATCGCGCCTCCTACGAGCAGTACTTC,CASAQHRASYEQYF
TRBD1,TRBJ1-3,TRBV20-1,many,TGCAGTGCTAGAGACTCGACAGGGGGAGATGGAAACACCATATATTTT,CSARDSTGGDGNTIYF
NA,TRBJ2-2,TRBV5-1,many,TGCGCCAGCAGCTTGGGTCAAGGGTCCGGGGAGCTGTTTTTT,CASSLGQGSGELFF
NA,TRBJ2-7,TRBV7-2,many,TGTGCCAGCAGCTTATTTAGCGGAATCGTCCGGGGAGAGCAGTACTTC,CASSLFSGIVRGEQYF
NA,TRBJ1-1,TRBV5-1,few,TGCGCCAGCAGCTTGGAGTCCCTAGAGGGAGTGGAAGCTTTCTTT,CASSLESLEGVEAFF
NA,TRBJ2-6,TRBV12-3/TRBV12-4,few,TGTGCCAGCAGTCCCCTTACAGGGCCTGGGGCCAACGTCCTGACTTTC,CASSPLTGPGANVLTF
NA,TRBJ2-5,TRBV7-9,few,TGTGCCAGCAGCTTAGCGCTCGGAGCCCAAGAGACCCAGTACTTC,CASSLALGAQETQYF